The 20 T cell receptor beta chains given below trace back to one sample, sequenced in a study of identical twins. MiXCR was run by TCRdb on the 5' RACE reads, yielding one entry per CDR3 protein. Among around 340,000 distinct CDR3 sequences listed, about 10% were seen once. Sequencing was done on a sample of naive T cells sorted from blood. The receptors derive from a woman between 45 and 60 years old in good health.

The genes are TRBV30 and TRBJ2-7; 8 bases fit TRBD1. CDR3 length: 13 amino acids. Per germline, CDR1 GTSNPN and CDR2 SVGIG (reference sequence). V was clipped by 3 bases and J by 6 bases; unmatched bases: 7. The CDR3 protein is CAWRNPDRAEQYV. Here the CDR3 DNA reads TGTGCCTGGAGAAACCCGGACAGGGCCGAGCAGTACGTC.

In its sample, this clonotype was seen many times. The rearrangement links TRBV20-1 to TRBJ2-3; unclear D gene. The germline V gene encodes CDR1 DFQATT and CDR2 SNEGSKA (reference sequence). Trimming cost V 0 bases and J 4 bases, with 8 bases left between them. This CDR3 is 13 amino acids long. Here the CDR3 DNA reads TGCAGTGCTAGAGATGGCCTGCCAGATACGCAGTATTTT. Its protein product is CSARDGLPDTQYF.

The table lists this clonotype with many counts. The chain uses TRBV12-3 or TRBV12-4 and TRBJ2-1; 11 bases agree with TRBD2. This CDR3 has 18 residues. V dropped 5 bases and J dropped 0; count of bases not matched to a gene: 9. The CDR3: CASSLRTSGWSSYNEQFF. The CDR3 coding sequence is TGTGCCAGCAGTCTCCGGACTAGCGGGTGGAGCTCCTACAATGAGCAGTTCTTC.

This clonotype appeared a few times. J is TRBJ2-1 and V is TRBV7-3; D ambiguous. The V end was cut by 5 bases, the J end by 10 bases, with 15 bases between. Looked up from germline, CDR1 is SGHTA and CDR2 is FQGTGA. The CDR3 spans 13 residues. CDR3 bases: TGTGCCAGCAGCGTCCTGGGTGGCGGAGAGCAGTTCTTC. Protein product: CASSVLGGGEQFF.

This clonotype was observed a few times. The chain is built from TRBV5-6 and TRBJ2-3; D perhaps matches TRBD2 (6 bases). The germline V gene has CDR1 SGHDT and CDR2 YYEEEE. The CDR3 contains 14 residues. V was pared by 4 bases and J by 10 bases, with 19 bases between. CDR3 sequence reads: CASSTSIRHLSQYF. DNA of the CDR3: TGTGCCAGCAGCACTAGCATACGACACCTTTCGCAGTATTTT.

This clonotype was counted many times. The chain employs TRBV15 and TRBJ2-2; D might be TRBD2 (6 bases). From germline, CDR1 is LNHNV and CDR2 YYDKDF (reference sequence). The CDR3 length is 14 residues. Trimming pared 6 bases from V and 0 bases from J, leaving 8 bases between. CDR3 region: CATSRLANTGELFF. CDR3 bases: TGTGCCACCAGTCGACTAGCGAACACCGGGGAGCTGTTTTTT.

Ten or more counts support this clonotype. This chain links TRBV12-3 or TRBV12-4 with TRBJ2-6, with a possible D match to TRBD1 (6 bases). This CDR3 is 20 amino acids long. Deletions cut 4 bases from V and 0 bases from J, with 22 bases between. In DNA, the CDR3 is TGTGCCAGCAGTTCTTGGAAGCGGACAGACGAGAGCTCTGGGGCCAACGTCCTGACTTTC. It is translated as CASSSWKRTDESSGANVLTF.

CDR3 DNA: TGTGCCAGCAGGAGGGAAGAGACCCAGTACTTC. Its protein product is CASRREETQYF. The chain links TRBV6-1 to TRBJ2-5, with TRBD2 as a possible D gene (5 bases). The CDR3 has 11 residues. V was pared by 6 bases and J by 3 bases, with 5 bases between. Germline-derived CDR1 and CDR2 are MNHNS and SASEGT.

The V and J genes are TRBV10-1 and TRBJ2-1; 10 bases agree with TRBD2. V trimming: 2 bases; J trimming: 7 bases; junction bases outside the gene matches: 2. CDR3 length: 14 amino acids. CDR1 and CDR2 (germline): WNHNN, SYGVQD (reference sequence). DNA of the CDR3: TGCGCCAGCAGTGAGGGACTAGCGGTTAATGAGCAGTTCTTC. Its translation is CASSEGLAVNEQFF.

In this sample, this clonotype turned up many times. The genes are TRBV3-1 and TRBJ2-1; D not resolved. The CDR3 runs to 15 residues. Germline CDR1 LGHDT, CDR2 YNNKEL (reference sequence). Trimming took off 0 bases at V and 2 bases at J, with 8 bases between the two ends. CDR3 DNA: TGTGCCAGCAGCCAAGATGACGGACCCTACAATGAGCAGTTCTTC. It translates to CASSQDDGPYNEQFF.

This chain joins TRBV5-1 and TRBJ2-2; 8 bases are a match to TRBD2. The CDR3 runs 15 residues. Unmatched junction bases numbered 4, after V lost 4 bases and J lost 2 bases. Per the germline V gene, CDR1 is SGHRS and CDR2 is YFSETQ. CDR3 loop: CASSGSGVNTGELFF. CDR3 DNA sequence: TGCGCCAGCAGCGGTAGCGGGGTTAACACCGGGGAGCTGTTTTTT. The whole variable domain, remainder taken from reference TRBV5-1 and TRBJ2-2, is KAGVTQTPRYLIKTRGQQVTLSCSPISGHRSVSWYQQTPGQGLQFLFEYFSETQRNKGNFPGRFSGRQFSNSRSEMNVSTLELGDSALYLCASSGSGVNTGELFFGEGSRLTVL.

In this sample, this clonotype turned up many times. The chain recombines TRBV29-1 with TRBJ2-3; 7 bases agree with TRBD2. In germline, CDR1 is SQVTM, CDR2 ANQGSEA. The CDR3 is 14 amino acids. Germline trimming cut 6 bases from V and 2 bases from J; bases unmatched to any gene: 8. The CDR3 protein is CSVGDYQYTDTQYF. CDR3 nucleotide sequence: TGCAGCGTAGGGGACTACCAATACACAGATACGCAGTATTTT.

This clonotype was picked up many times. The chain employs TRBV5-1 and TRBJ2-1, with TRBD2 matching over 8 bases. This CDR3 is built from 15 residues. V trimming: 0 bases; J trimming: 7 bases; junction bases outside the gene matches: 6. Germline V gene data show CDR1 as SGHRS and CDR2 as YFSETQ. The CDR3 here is CASSLELAAANEQFF. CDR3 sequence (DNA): TGCGCCAGCAGCTTGGAACTAGCGGCGGCTAATGAGCAGTTCTTC.

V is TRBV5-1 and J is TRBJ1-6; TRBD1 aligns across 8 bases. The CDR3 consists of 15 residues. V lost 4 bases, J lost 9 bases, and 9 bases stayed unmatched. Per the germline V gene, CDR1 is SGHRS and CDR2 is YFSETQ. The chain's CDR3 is CASSRNRDRSSPLHF. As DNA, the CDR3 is TGCGCCAGCAGCCGTAACCGGGACAGGTCTTCACCCCTCCACTTT.

CDR3 protein: CASSFLTSSPGSTDTQYF. In DNA, the CDR3 is TGTGCCAGCAGTTTCTTGACTAGCTCCCCGGGGTCCACAGATACGCAGTATTTT. The chain couples TRBV12-3 or TRBV12-4 to TRBJ2-3; TRBD2 agrees at 7 bases. Trimming cost V 3 bases and J 2 bases; bases outside gene matches: 14. This CDR3 comprises 18 residues.

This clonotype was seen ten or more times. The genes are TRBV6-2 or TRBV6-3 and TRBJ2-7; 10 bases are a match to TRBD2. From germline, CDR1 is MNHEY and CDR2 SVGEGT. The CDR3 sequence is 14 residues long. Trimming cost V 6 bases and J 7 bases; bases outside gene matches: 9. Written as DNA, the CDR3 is TGTGCCAGCAGGCCTAGCGGGAGCTTTGGTGAGCAGTACGTC. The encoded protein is CASRPSGSFGEQYV.

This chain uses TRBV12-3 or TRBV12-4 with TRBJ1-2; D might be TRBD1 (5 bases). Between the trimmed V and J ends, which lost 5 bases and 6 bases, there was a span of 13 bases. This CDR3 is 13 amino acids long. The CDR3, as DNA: TGTGCCAGCAGTCCTTACCAGGGCGATGGCTACACCTTC. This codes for CASSPYQGDGYTF.

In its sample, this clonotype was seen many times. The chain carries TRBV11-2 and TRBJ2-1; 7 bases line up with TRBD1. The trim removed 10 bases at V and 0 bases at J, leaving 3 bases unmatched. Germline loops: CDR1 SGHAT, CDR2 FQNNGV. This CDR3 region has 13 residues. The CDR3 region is CATGDSSYNEQFF. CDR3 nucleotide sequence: TGTGCCACAGGGGACAGCTCCTACAATGAGCAGTTCTTC.

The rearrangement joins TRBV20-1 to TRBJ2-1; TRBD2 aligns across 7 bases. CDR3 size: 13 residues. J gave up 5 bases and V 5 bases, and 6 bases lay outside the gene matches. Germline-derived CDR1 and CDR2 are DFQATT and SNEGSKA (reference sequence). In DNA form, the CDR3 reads TGCAGTGCTGCGGGAGTTCGGGACAATGAGCAGTTCTTC. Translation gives CSAAGVRDNEQFF.

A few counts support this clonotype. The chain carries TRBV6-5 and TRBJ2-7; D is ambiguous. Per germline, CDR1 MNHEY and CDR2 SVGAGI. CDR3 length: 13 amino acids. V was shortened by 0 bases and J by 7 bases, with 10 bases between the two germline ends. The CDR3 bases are TGTGCCAGCAGTTACTCTGCTAGTGGGGAGCAGTACGTC. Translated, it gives CASSYSASGEQYV.